This TCR beta chain is from a study of cytomegalovirus exposure and HLA in healthy donors. Sequencing was performed with immunoSEQ multiplex PCR; in TCRdb, only in-frame clones are kept and a portion is missing. The table has some 260,000 clones, approximately 84% seen once; the top ten hold around 12%. Germline V gene sequence: CDR1 MNHEY, CDR2 SVGAGI. The germline V and J ends were trimmed by 0 bases and 2 bases, with 11 bases remaining between them. This CDR3 is built from 15 residues. The clonotype comes from a man younger than 35 in good health and CMV-seropositive. The source material was PBMCs. The chain recombines TRBV6-5 with TRBJ2-7; a weak D match, TRBD1 (5 bases). CDR3 bases: TGTGCCAGCAGTTACTCGGGGCTAGGGACCTACGAGCAGTACTTC. Its protein product is CASSYSGLGTYEQYF.